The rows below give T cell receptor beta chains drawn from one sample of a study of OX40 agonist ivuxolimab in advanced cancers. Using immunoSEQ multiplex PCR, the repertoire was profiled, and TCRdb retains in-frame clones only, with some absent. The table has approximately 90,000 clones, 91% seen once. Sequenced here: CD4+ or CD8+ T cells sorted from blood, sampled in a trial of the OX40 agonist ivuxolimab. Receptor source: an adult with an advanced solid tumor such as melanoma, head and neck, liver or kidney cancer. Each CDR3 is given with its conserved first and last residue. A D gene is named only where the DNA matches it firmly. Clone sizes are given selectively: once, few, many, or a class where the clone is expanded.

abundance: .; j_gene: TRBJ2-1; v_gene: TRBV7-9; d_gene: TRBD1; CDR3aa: CASSPQGLTDRGSYNEQFF; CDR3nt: TGTGCCAGCAGCCCTCAAGGTTTAACCGACAGGGGCTCCTACAATGAGCAGTTCTTC
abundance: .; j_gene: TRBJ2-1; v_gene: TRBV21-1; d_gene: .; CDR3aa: CASSNPTELAGVEGEQFF; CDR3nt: TGTGCCAGCAGCAACCCGACGGAACTAGCGGGGGTTGAAGGTGAGCAGTTCTTC
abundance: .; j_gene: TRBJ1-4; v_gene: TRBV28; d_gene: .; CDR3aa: CASSWTAGHENEKLFF; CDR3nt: TGTGCCAGCAGCTGGACGGCGGGACATGAGAATGAAAAACTGTTTTTT
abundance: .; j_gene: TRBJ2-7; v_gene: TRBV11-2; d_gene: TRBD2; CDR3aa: CASSSYPGLAGGGEGEQYF; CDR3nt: TGTGCCAGCAGCTCATACCCGGGACTAGCGGGAGGGGGAGAGGGCGAGCAGTACTTC
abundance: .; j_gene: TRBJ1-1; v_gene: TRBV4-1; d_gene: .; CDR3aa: CASSSLGETEAFF; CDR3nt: TGCGCCAGCAGCTCACTTGGGGAGACTGAAGCTTTCTTT
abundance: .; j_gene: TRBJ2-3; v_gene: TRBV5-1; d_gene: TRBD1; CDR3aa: CASADRGRTDTQYF; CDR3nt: TGCGCCAGCGCTGACAGGGGTCGAACAGATACGCAGTATTTT
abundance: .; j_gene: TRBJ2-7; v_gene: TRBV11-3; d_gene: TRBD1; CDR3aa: CASSSGTGTYEQYF; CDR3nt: TGTGCCAGCAGCTCGGGGACAGGAACCTACGAGCAGTACTTC
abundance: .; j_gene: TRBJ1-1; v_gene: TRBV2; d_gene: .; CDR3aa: CASTVWGANTEAFF; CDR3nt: TGTGCCAGCACTGTCTGGGGGGCGAACACTGAAGCTTTCTTT
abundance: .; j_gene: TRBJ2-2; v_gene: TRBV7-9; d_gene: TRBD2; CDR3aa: CASSFGLANTGELFF; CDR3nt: TGTGCCAGCAGCTTCGGACTAGCGAACACCGGGGAGCTGTTTTTT
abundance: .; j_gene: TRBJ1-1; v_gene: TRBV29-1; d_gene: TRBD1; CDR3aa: CSVGTGNTEAFF; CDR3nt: TGCAGCGTTGGGACAGGTAACACTGAAGCTTTCTTT
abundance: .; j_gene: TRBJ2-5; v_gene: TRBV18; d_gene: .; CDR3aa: CASSPATSPETQYF; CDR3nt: TGTGCCAGCTCACCAGCTACCTCCCCAGAGACCCAGTACTTC
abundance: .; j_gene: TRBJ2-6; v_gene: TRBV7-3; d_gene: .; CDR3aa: CASSLGGETGANVLTF; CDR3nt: TGTGCCAGCAGCTTAGGCGGGGAGACCGGGGCCAACGTCCTGACTTTC
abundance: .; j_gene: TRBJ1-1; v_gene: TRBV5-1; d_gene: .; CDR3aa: CASSLVAGDTEAFF; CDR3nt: TGCGCCAGCAGCTTGGTTGCTGGGGACACTGAAGCTTTCTTT
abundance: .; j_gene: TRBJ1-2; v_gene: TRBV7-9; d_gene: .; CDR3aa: CASSLVSSYGYTF; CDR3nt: TGTGCCAGCAGCTTAGTTTCTAGCTATGGCTACACCTTC
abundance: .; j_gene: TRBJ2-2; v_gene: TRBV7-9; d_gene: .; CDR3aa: CASSWGTNTGELFF; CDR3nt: TGTGCCAGCAGCTGGGGAACGAACACCGGGGAGCTGTTTTTT
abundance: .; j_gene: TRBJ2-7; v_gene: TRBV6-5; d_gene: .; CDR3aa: CASSYASSGTVEQYF; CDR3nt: TGTGCCAGCAGTTATGCGTCCTCCGGGACTGTTGAGCAGTACTTC
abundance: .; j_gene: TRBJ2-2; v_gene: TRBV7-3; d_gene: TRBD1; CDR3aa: CASSPGTGGTGELFF; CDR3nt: TGTGCCAGCAGTCCAGGGACAGGGGGAACCGGGGAGCTGTTTTTT
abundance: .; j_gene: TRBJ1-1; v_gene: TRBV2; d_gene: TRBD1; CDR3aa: CASSESGFRDRVLKAFF; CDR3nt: TGTGCCAGCAGTGAAAGTGGGTTTCGGGACAGGGTCCTGAAAGCTTTCTTT
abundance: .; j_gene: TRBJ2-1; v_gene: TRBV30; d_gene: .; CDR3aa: CAWSPRDEQFF; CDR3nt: TGTGCCTGGAGTCCCCGGGATGAGCAGTTCTTC
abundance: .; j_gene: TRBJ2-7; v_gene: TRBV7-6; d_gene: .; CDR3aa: CASSRESSLTYEQYF; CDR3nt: TGTGCCAGCAGCCGGGAGAGCTCGTTGACCTACGAGCAGTACTTC
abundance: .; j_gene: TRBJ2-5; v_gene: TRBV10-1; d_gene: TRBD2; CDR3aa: CASTETSVETQYF; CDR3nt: TGCGCCAGCACCGAGACTAGCGTAGAGACCCAGTACTTC
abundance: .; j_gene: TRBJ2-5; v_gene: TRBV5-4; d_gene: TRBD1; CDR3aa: CASSIATGPQETQYF; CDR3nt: TGTGCCAGCAGCATCGCGACAGGGCCCCAAGAGACCCAGTACTTC
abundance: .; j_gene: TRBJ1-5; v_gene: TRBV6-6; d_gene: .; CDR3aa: CASSLEQFQHF; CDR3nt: TGTGCCAGCAGCCTGGAGCAGTTCCAGCATTTT
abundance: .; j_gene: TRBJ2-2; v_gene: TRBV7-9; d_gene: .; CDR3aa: CASSSTVARTGELFF; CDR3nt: TGTGCCAGCAGCTCTACAGTGGCACGGACCGGGGAGCTGTTTTTT
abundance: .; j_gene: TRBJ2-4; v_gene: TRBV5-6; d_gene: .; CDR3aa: CASSLGGKGWLSAKNIQYF; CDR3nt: TGTGCCAGCAGCTTGGGAGGGAAGGGGTGGTTGTCGGCCAAAAACATTCAGTACTTC
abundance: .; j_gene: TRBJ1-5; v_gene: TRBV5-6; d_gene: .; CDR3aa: CASSLRQAPTQPQHF; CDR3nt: TGTGCCAGCAGCTTGAGGCAGGCCCCTACCCAGCCCCAGCATTTT
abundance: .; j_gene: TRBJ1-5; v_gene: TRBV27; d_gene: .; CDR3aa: CASSWSKEANQPQHF; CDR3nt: TGTGCCAGCAGTTGGTCCAAAGAGGCCAATCAGCCCCAGCATTTT
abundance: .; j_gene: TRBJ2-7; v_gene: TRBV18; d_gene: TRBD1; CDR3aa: CASSGTGSSYEQYF; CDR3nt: TGTGCCAGCTCAGGGACAGGGAGCTCCTACGAGCAGTACTTC
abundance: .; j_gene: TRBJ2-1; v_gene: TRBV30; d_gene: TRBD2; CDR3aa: CAWSPLGTNNNEQFF; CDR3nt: TGTGCCTGGAGTCCTCTTGGGACTAACAACAATGAGCAGTTCTTC
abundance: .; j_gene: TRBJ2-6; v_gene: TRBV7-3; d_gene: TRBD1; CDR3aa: CASSLGQGLSGANVLTF; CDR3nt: TGTGCCAGCAGCCTGGGACAGGGGTTGTCGGGGGCCAACGTCCTGACTTTC
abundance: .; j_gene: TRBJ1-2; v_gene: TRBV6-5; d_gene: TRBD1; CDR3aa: CASSYGTGGHGYTF; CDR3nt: TGTGCCAGCAGTTACGGGACAGGGGGGCATGGCTACACCTTC
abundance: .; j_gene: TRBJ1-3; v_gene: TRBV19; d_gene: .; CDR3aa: CASTPGTAGNTIYF; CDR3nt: TGTGCCAGTACCCCAGGGACGGCTGGAAACACCATATATTTT
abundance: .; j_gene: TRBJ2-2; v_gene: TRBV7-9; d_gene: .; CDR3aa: CASSRSGSPTGELFF; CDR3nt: TGTGCCAGCAGCCGTTCGGGCTCCCCTACCGGGGAGCTGTTTTTT
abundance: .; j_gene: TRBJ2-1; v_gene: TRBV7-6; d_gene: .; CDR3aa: CASSLARRGVYNEQFF; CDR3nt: TGTGCCAGCAGCTTAGCGCGTCGAGGGGTCTACAATGAGCAGTTCTTC
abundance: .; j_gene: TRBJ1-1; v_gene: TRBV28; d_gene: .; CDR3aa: CASSLVRTNTEAFF; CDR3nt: TGTGCCAGCAGTTTGGTCAGGACGAACACTGAAGCTTTCTTT
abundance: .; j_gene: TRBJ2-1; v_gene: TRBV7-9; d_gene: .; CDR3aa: CASSRSDEQFF; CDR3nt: TGTGCCAGCAGCCGTAGTGATGAGCAGTTCTTC
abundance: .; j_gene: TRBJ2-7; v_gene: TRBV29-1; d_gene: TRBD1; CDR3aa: CSVEVWDSETYEQYF; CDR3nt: TGCAGCGTTGAAGTATGGGACAGCGAAACCTACGAGCAGTACTTC
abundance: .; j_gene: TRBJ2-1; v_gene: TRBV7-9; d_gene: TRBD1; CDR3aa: CASSFLVLTGDYNEQFF; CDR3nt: TGTGCCAGCAGCTTCCTCGTGCTGACAGGGGACTACAATGAGCAGTTCTTC
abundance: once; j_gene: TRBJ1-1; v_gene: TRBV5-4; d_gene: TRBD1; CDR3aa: CASNAGGINTEAFF; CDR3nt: TGTGCCAGCAACGCAGGGGGGATAAACACTGAAGCTTTCTTT
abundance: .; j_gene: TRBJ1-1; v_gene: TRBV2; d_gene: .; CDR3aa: CASRPSQMNTEAFF; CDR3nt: TGTGCCAGCAGACCGTCGCAGATGAACACTGAAGCTTTCTTT
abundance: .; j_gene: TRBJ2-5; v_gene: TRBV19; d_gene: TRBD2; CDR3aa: CASSLAGDQETQYF; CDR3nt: TGTGCCAGTAGTTTAGCGGGTGATCAAGAGACCCAGTACTTC
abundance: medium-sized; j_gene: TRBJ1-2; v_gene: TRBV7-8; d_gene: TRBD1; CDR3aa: CASSPAGGRNYGYTF; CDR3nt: TGTGCCAGCAGCCCGGCAGGGGGGCGGAACTATGGCTACACCTTC
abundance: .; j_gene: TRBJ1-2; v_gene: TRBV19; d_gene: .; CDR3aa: CASRTDSIGRDLYGYTF; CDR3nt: TGTGCCAGTAGGACAGATTCTATTGGCAGAGACCTCTATGGCTACACCTTC
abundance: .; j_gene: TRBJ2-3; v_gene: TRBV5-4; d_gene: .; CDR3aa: CASSLPRGAGTDTQYF; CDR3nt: TGTGCCAGCAGCTTGCCGCGGGGAGCGGGCACAGATACGCAGTATTTT
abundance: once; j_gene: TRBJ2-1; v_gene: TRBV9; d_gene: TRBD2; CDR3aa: CASSGPGASGSANEQFF; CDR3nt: TGTGCCAGCAGCGGACCTGGGGCTAGCGGGAGTGCAAATGAGCAGTTCTTC
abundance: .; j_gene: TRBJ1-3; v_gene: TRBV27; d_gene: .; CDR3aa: CASSYDSSGNTIYF; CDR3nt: TGTGCCAGCAGTTACGACAGCTCTGGAAACACCATATATTTT
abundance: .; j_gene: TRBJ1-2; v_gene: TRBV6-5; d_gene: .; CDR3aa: CASAGGEYYGYTF; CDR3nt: TGTGCCAGCGCCGGGGGCGAGTACTATGGCTACACCTTC
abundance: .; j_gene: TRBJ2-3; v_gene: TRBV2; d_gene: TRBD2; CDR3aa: CASRKASGSDTQYF; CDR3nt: TGTGCCAGCAGAAAAGCTAGCGGTTCAGATACGCAGTATTTT
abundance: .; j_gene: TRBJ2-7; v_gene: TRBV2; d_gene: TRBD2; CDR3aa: CASVKREGRNEQYF; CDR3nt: TGTGCCAGCGTGAAGCGGGAGGGTCGCAACGAGCAGTACTTC
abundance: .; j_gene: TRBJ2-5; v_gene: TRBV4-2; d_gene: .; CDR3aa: CASGSYQETQYF; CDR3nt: TGTGCCAGCGGGAGCTACCAAGAGACCCAGTACTTC
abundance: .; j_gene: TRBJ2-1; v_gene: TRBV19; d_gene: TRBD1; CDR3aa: CASSLGQGGYNEQFF; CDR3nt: TGTGCCAGTAGTCTAGGACAGGGCGGGTACAATGAGCAGTTCTTC
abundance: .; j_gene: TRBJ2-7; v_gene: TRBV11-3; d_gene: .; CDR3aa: CASSLSFSHEQYF; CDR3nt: TGTGCCAGCAGCTTATCCTTTTCCCACGAGCAGTACTTC
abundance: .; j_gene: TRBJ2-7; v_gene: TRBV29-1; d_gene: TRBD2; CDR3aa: CSVTSGGAYEQYF; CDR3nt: TGCAGCGTTACTAGCGGGGGAGCCTACGAGCAGTACTTC
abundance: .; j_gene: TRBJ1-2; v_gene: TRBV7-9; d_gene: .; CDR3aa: CASSLSFGSLDNYGYTF; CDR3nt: TGTGCCAGCAGCTTATCTTTCGGCAGCCTCGATAACTATGGCTACACCTTC
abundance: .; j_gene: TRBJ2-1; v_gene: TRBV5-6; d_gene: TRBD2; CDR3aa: CASSLSGSDEQFF; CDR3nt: TGTGCCAGCAGCCTTAGCGGGAGCGATGAGCAGTTCTTC